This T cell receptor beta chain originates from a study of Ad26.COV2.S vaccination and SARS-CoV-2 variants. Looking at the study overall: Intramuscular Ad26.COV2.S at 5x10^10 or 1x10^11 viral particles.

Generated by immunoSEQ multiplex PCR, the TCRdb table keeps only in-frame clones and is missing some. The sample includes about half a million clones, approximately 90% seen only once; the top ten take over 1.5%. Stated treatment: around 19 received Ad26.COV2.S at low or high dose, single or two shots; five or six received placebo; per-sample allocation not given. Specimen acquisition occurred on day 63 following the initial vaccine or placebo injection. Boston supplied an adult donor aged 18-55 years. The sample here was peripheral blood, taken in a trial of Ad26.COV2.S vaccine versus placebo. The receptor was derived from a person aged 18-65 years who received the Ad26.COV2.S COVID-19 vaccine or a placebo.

The CDR3 here is CASSEGGLALDGYTF. CDR3 DNA sequence: TGTGCCAGCAGTGAAGGGGGACTGGCGTTGGATGGCTACACCTTC. V gene TRBV6-1 combines with J gene TRBJ1-2; D is perhaps TRBD1 (5 bases). This CDR3 contains 15 residues. V was pared by 1 base and J by 6 bases, with 15 bases between. Germline assignment: CDR1 MNHNS and CDR2 SASEGT.